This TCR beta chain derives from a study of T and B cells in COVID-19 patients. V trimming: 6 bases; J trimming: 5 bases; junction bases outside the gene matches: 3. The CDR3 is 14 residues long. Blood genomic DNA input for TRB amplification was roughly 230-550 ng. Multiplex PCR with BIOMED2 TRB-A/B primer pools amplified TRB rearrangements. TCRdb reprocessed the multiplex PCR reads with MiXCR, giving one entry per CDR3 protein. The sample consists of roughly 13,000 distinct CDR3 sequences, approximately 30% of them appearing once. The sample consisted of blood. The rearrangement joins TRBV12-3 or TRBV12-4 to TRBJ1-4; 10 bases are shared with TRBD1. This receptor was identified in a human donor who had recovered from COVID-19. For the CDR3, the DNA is TGTGCCAGCAGGACAGGGGGCGGGAATGAAAAACTGTTTTTT. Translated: CASRTGGGNEKLFF.